The next 6 T cell receptor beta chains were all read from a single sample in a study of blood T cells in healthy people across ages. A second PCR, run for about 7 to 12 cycles, used a sample-barcoded 5' primer plus a J-beta primer mix. TCRdb re-called the 5' RACE reads through MiXCR, storing one row per CDR3 protein. The sample records over 1,300,000 distinct CDR3 sequences, approximately 59% being singletons. Specimen: blood. The source is a man aged 18 to 30 in good health.

The V call is TRBV27, the J call TRBJ2-6; D unclear. This CDR3 is 13 amino acids long. Germline values: CDR1 MNHEY, CDR2 SMNVEV (reference sequence). V lost 7 bases to trimming and J lost 1 base, with 5 bases between them. The chain's CDR3 is CASTMSGANVLTF. For the CDR3, the DNA is TGTGCCAGCACCATGTCTGGGGCCAACGTCCTGACTTTC.

The V call is TRBV5-1, the J call TRBJ2-3; D is tentatively TRBD1 or TRBD2 (6 bases each). The V gene lost 4 bases and the J gene lost 6 bases, with 15 bases spanning the gap. Germline V CDR1 and CDR2: SGHRS, YFSETQ. The length of the CDR3 is 14 residues. CDR3 region: CASSVTPGGDTQYF. Written as DNA, the CDR3 is TGCGCCAGCAGCGTCACTCCCGGGGGCGATACGCAGTATTTT.

In DNA, the CDR3 is TGTGCCAGCAGCGTAGCTCGGGGGTATGAGCAGTTCTTC. It is translated as CASSVARGYEQFF. The V gene is TRBV9, the J gene TRBJ2-1, with a tentative D call TRBD2 (6 bases). Germline lookup yields CDR1 SGDLS and CDR2 YYNGEE. This CDR3 comprises 13 residues. V shed 0 bases and J shed 8 bases, with 9 bases lying between them.

The chain carries TRBV20-1 and TRBJ2-7; 10 nucleotides match TRBD1. The CDR3 consists of 17 residues. V lost 3 bases to trimming and J lost 3 bases; unmatched junction nucleotides: 14. Germline values: CDR1 DFQATT, CDR2 SNEGSKA (reference sequence). The CDR3 DNA sequence: TGCAGTGCTAGCGGCCCCTGGGACAGGGGTAATTACTACGAGCAGTACTTC. Translated: CSASGPWDRGNYYEQYF.

This chain connects TRBV27 to TRBJ2-3; D is uncertain. Trimming took off 1 base at V and 4 bases at J, with 9 bases between the two ends. The CDR3 extends over 14 amino acids. Looked up from germline, CDR1 is MNHEY and CDR2 is SMNVEV (reference sequence). CDR3 DNA sequence: TGTGCCAGCAGTTTATTCGCGATGGCAGATACGCAGTATTTT. This sequence encodes CASSLFAMADTQYF.

This clonotype is a singleton in its sample. The chain uses TRBV4-3 and TRBJ2-7; tentative D call: TRBD1 (5 bases). Germline CDR1 and CDR2: LGHNA and YSLEER. The CDR3 loop spans 14 amino acids. V lost 0 bases and J 3 bases, leaving 9 bases between the germline ends. CDR3 region: CASSQDRDYYEQYF. In DNA form, the CDR3 reads TGCGCCAGCAGCCAAGACAGGGATTACTACGAGCAGTACTTC.